The rows below give T cell receptor beta chains drawn from one sample of a study of T cells after yellow fever vaccination. A single record per CDR3 protein comes from TCRdb applying MiXCR to the 5' RACE reads. The sample carries some 320,000 distinct CDR3 sequences, roughly 4.3% recorded once. The starting material was PBMCs, obtained 5 days after the yellow fever booster vaccination. These receptors came from a man aged 18 to 29 who received the YFV17D yellow fever vaccine. Each CDR3 is given with its conserved first and last residue. Fields, in order: CDR3 protein, V gene, CDR3 length.

CDR3 protein: CASSYSWGTEAFF
V gene: TRBV6-5
CDR3 length: 13

CDR3 protein: CASLPGQTTGELFF
V gene: TRBV6-1
CDR3 length: 14

CDR3 protein: CASSPLGRAYNQPQHF
V gene: TRBV19
CDR3 length: 16

CDR3 protein: CASSPRQAASYNEQIF
V gene: TRBV18
CDR3 length: 16

CDR3 protein: CASSPVGGAPAYEQYF
V gene: TRBV19
CDR3 length: 16

CDR3 protein: CSARDRGEQYF
V gene: TRBV20-1
CDR3 length: 11

CDR3 protein: CASSLPVGGQLIAKNIQYF
V gene: TRBV5-1
CDR3 length: 19

CDR3 protein: CASSSERQSGELFF
V gene: TRBV7-2
CDR3 length: 14

CDR3 protein: CSVSVLPKAFF
V gene: TRBV29-1
CDR3 length: 11

CDR3 protein: CASSLDRALELFF
V gene: TRBV7-6
CDR3 length: 13

CDR3 protein: CSASGLGGGRGPDTQYF
V gene: TRBV20-1
CDR3 length: 17

CDR3 protein: CASSLPGEWTQYF
V gene: TRBV7-2
CDR3 length: 13

CDR3 protein: CASKQRGYGYTF
V gene: TRBV6-5
CDR3 length: 12

CDR3 protein: CASPARGATGELFF
V gene: TRBV18
CDR3 length: 14

CDR3 protein: CASSSLLESTGELFF
V gene: TRBV12-3/TRBV12-4
CDR3 length: 15

CDR3 protein: CASSLGSGYQPQHF
V gene: TRBV7-6
CDR3 length: 14

CDR3 protein: CASSQGPRPADRGF
V gene: TRBV7-9
CDR3 length: 14

CDR3 protein: CASSQDSLAGQETQYF
V gene: TRBV4-1
CDR3 length: 16

CDR3 protein: CASSFPGKSDTQYF
V gene: TRBV11-1
CDR3 length: 14

CDR3 protein: CASSERTGYPYNEQFF
V gene: TRBV4-3
CDR3 length: 16

CDR3 protein: CASRESGTETYEQYF
V gene: TRBV5-5
CDR3 length: 15

CDR3 protein: CASSYLPTGINSPLHF
V gene: TRBV4-3
CDR3 length: 16

CDR3 protein: CASSQPIDRPRWGYTF
V gene: TRBV4-1
CDR3 length: 16

CDR3 protein: CASSDRDRGQQPQHF
V gene: TRBV6-6
CDR3 length: 15

CDR3 protein: CASSYRTVRPYGYTF
V gene: TRBV7-8
CDR3 length: 15

CDR3 protein: CASSQQIQETQYF
V gene: TRBV7-3
CDR3 length: 13

CDR3 protein: CASSPWLGYNEQFF
V gene: TRBV7-8
CDR3 length: 14

CDR3 protein: CASSPDTDTQYF
V gene: TRBV18
CDR3 length: 12

CDR3 protein: CASSPGQRSTEAFF
V gene: TRBV5-1
CDR3 length: 14

CDR3 protein: CASSVSGGADTQYF
V gene: TRBV9
CDR3 length: 14

CDR3 protein: CASSLGGASDSPLHF
V gene: TRBV6-2/TRBV6-3
CDR3 length: 15

CDR3 protein: CASSEDRTAMRETQYF
V gene: TRBV5-6
CDR3 length: 16

CDR3 protein: CASSLRTGDGYTF
V gene: TRBV5-1
CDR3 length: 13

CDR3 protein: CASRNYRGEGYGYTF
V gene: TRBV11-2
CDR3 length: 15

CDR3 protein: CASSQDVGHSTGELFF
V gene: TRBV4-1
CDR3 length: 16

CDR3 protein: CATSRETGWEETQYF
V gene: TRBV15
CDR3 length: 15

CDR3 protein: CASTISYTPNYEQYF
V gene: TRBV5-5
CDR3 length: 15

CDR3 protein: CASSQATRAGSYEQYF
V gene: TRBV4-2
CDR3 length: 16

CDR3 protein: CASSQEASGSGNTIYF
V gene: TRBV4-3
CDR3 length: 16

CDR3 protein: CASSLGSNNSPLHF
V gene: TRBV5-8
CDR3 length: 14

CDR3 protein: CASSTDLLEAFF
V gene: TRBV7-9
CDR3 length: 12

CDR3 protein: CASSGGGGRSGANVLTF
V gene: TRBV9
CDR3 length: 17

CDR3 protein: CASSPTGLAGDPYTGELFF
V gene: TRBV5-1
CDR3 length: 19

CDR3 protein: CASSRNPGLAGANEQFF
V gene: TRBV4-3
CDR3 length: 17

CDR3 protein: CSVGQGSYNEQFF
V gene: TRBV29-1
CDR3 length: 13

CDR3 protein: CSASEPSAGANVLTF
V gene: TRBV20-1
CDR3 length: 15

CDR3 protein: CASSLRAKSLGNEQFF
V gene: TRBV7-8
CDR3 length: 16

CDR3 protein: CASSLPGGSGANEKLFF
V gene: TRBV7-9
CDR3 length: 17

CDR3 protein: CASSLVSSYEQYF
V gene: TRBV5-1
CDR3 length: 13

CDR3 protein: CASSIEGQNTYEQYF
V gene: TRBV7-9
CDR3 length: 15

CDR3 protein: CASSSERSNQPQHF
V gene: TRBV12-3/TRBV12-4
CDR3 length: 14

CDR3 protein: CASSYLGGAGGTEAFF
V gene: TRBV5-1
CDR3 length: 16

CDR3 protein: CSVEVTGNRPLEGYTF
V gene: TRBV29-1
CDR3 length: 16

CDR3 protein: CSVETGGFDEQYF
V gene: TRBV29-1
CDR3 length: 13